These T cell receptor beta chains were read from a single sample in a study of T cells in Graves' hyperthyroidism and ophthalmopathy. TCRdb re-called the multiplex PCR reads with MiXCR, one entry per CDR3 protein. The sample has approximately 400,000 distinct CDR3 sequences, roughly 13% seen once. Sequenced: blood. The origin of the receptors is a man aged 50 to 59 with Graves' ophthalmopathy. The CDR3 runs from the conserved cysteine through the conserved F or W. A D gene is named only where the DNA matches it firmly. Only some rows state a clone size, as once, few, many or a class for expanded clones.

j_call v_call d_call clone_size cdr3_aa cdr3_nt
TRBJ1-5 TRBV19 NA NA CASSTPGRNPNQPQHF TGTGCCAGTAGTACCCCCGGTAGGAACCCTAATCAGCCCCAGCATTTT
TRBJ2-2 TRBV2 NA NA CASKVGGNSGELFF TGTGCCAGCAAGGTGGGGGGCAACTCCGGGGAGCTGTTTTTT
TRBJ2-7 TRBV5-1 NA many CASSLGVAYEQYF TGCGCCAGCAGCCTCGGAGTAGCCTACGAGCAGTACTTC
TRBJ1-5 TRBV6-1 NA few CASSGTGDQPQHF TGTGCCAGCAGTGGCACCGGGGATCAGCCCCAGCATTTT
TRBJ2-2 TRBV2 NA few CASSDPGRKNTGELFF TGTGCCAGCAGTGATCCGGGACGGAAGAACACCGGGGAGCTGTTTTTT
TRBJ2-3 TRBV20-1 NA NA CSARVSGRIADTQYF TGCAGTGCTAGAGTTTCAGGCCGAATCGCAGATACGCAGTATTTT
TRBJ1-2 TRBV2 NA many CASSGQGMDYGYTF TGTGCCAGCAGTGGGCAGGGGATGGACTATGGCTACACCTTC
TRBJ1-2 TRBV6-1 TRBD1 NA CASNPGTGGFRGYTF TGTGCCAGCAACCCTGGGACAGGGGGCTTTCGTGGCTACACCTTC
TRBJ2-1 TRBV6-2/TRBV6-3 NA NA CASSYVASNEQFF TGTGCCAGCAGTTACGTGGCTTCCAATGAGCAGTTCTTC
TRBJ2-2 TRBV29-1 NA few CSVGGPTGELFF TGCAGCGTTGGAGGCCCCACCGGGGAGCTGTTTTTT
TRBJ2-3 TRBV20-1 NA once CSAREDLGTDTQYF TGCAGTGCTAGGGAGGATTTGGGCACAGATACGCAGTATTTT
TRBJ1-1 TRBV11-2 TRBD1 NA CASSAHRGNTEAFF TGTGCCAGCAGCGCCCACAGGGGAAACACTGAAGCTTTCTTT
TRBJ2-1 TRBV12-5 TRBD2 few CASGLASGSYNEQFF TGTGCTAGTGGTTTGGCTAGCGGGAGTTACAATGAGCAGTTCTTC
TRBJ1-2 TRBV5-1 NA many CASRKDGGYGYTF TGCGCCAGCAGGAAAGACGGAGGGTATGGCTACACCTTC
TRBJ2-1 TRBV7-8 TRBD2 many CASTLRELVAGGRNSYNEQFF TGTGCCAGCACCCTAAGGGAATTGGTAGCGGGAGGGAGGAACTCCTACAATGAGCAGTTCTTC
TRBJ2-7 TRBV11-2 TRBD2 many CASSPGLAGVGEQYF TGTGCCAGCAGCCCCGGGCTAGCGGGAGTCGGTGAGCAGTACTTC
TRBJ2-1 TRBV4-1 NA many CASSQASGINEQFF TGCGCCAGCAGCCAAGCGAGTGGCATCAATGAGCAGTTCTTC
TRBJ1-2 TRBV6-1 NA many CASSVAEDYGYTF TGTGCCAGCAGTGTGGCAGAGGACTATGGCTACACCTTC
TRBJ1-5 TRBV12-3/TRBV12-4 TRBD1 many CASKRQGLYQPQHF TGTGCCAGCAAGAGACAGGGTTTATATCAGCCCCAGCATTTT
TRBJ2-3 TRBV12-3/TRBV12-4 NA many CASSLFRATDTQYF TGTGCCAGCAGTTTATTCAGGGCCACAGATACGCAGTATTTT
TRBJ1-4 TRBV20-1 TRBD1 NA CSARANSVQGGEKLFF TGCAGTGCTAGAGCCAACAGCGTGCAGGGGGGGGAAAAACTGTTTTTT
TRBJ2-1 TRBV30 NA many CAWSRVLNEQFF TGTGCCTGGAGTAGGGTACTCAATGAGCAGTTCTTC
TRBJ2-7 TRBV2 NA many CASIDSEQYF TGTGCCAGCATCGACTCGGAGCAGTACTTC
TRBJ2-1 TRBV6-1 NA few CASDGEQFF TGTGCCAGTGATGGTGAGCAGTTCTTC
TRBJ1-2 TRBV7-9 TRBD1 NA CASSLGDRGAFGYTF TGTGCCAGCAGCTTAGGCGACAGGGGCGCATTTGGCTACACCTTC
TRBJ2-5 TRBV19 TRBD1 few CASAGTGDPTQETQYF TGTGCCAGTGCTGGGACAGGAGATCCCACACAAGAGACCCAGTACTTC
TRBJ1-1 TRBV5-1 NA many CASTAGLLNTEAFF TGCGCCAGCACAGCGGGACTCTTGAACACTGAAGCTTTCTTT
TRBJ2-7 TRBV20-1 NA many CSAITSPLGQYF TGCAGTGCTATAACTAGTCCTCTGGGGCAGTACTTC
TRBJ2-3 TRBV12-5 TRBD2 NA CASGSTPGLAGVVTDTQYF TGTGCTAGTGGTTCTACCCCGGGACTAGCGGGAGTTGTCACAGATACGCAGTATTTT
TRBJ2-2 TRBV30 NA many CAWTPLANTGELFF TGTGCCTGGACCCCCCTCGCGAACACCGGGGAGCTGTTTTTT
TRBJ2-7 TRBV12-3/TRBV12-4 NA many CASSFRSSSYEQYF TGTGCCAGCAGTTTTAGGTCTAGCTCCTACGAGCAGTACTTC
TRBJ2-5 TRBV5-1 NA NA CASSLMGSQETQYF TGCGCCAGCAGCTTGATGGGGAGCCAAGAGACCCAGTACTTC
TRBJ2-1 TRBV20-1 NA many CSARDLNRDYNEQFF TGCAGTGCTAGAGATTTGAACAGGGACTACAATGAGCAGTTCTTC
TRBJ2-1 TRBV7-2 TRBD2 many CASSLSSGRFDEQFF TGTGCCAGCAGCTTGTCAAGCGGGAGATTCGATGAGCAGTTCTTC
TRBJ2-7 TRBV5-4 NA few CASSLARHPYEQYF TGTGCCAGCAGCTTGGCCAGGCACCCCTACGAGCAGTACTTC
TRBJ1-1 TRBV19 NA NA CASSTYREANTEAFF TGTGCCAGTAGTACGTACAGGGAGGCGAACACTGAAGCTTTCTTT
TRBJ2-2 TRBV11-3 NA many CASKLRGAANTGELFF TGTGCCAGTAAGCTTCGGGGGGCAGCGAACACCGGGGAGCTGTTTTTT
TRBJ2-1 TRBV5-1 TRBD2 NA CASSAAGTSGQTYNEQFF TGCGCCAGCAGCGCGGCCGGGACTAGCGGACAGACCTACAATGAGCAGTTCTTC